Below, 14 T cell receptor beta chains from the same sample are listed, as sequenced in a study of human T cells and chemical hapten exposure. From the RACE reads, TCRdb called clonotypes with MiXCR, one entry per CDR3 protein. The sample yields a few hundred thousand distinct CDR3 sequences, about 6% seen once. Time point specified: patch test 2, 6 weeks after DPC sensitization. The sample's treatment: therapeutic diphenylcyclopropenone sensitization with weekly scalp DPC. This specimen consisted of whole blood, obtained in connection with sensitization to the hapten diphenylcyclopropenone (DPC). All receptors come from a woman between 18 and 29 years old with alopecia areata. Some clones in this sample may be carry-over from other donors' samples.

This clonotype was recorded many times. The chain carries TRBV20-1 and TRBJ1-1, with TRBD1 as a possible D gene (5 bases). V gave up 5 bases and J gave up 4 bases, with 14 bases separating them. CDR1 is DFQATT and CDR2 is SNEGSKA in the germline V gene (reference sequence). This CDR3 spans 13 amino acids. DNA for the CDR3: TGCAGTGCTCCAAGGTCAGGGATCACTGAAGCTTTCTTT. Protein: CSAPRSGITEAFF.

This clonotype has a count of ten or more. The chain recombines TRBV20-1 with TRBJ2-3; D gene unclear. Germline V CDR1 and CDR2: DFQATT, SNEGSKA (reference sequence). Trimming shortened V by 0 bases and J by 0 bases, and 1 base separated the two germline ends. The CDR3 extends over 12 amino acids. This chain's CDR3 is CSARESTDTQYF. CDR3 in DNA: TGCAGTGCTAGAGAGAGCACAGATACGCAGTATTTT.

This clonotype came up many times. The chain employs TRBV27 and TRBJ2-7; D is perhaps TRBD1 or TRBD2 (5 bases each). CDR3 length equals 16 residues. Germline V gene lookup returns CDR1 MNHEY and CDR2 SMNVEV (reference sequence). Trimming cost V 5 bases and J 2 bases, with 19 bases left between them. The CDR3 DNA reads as TGTGCCAGCAGTCTAACACCGGGGCCTGGGCCCTACGAGCAGTACTTC. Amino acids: CASSLTPGPGPYEQYF.

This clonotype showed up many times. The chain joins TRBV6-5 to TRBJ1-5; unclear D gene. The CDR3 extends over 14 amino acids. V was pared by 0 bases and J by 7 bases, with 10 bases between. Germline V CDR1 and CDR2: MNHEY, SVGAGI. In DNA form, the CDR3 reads TGTGCCAGCAGTTACTCCTCCGGACGGCAGCCCCAGCATTTT. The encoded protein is CASSYSSGRQPQHF.

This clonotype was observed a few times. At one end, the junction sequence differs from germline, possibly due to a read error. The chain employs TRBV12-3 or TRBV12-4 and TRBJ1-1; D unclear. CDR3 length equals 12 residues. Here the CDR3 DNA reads TGTGCCAGCAGTTCCCAGAACGCTGAAGCTTTCTTT. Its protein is CASSSQNAEAFF.

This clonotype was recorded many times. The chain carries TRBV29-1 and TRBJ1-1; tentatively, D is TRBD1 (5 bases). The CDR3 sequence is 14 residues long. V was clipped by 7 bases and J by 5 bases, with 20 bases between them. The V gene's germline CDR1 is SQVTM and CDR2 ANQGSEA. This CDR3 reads CSAPRLGGRTEAFF. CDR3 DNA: TGCAGCGCCCCAAGATTGGGGGGTAGGACTGAAGCTTTCTTT.

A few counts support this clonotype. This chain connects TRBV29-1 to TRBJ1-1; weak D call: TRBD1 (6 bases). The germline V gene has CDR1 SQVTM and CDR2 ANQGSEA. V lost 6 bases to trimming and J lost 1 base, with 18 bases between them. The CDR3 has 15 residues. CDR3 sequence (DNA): TGCAGCGTCCCCCGGGGGGCAGGGAGGAACACTGAAGCTTTCTTT. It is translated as CSVPRGAGRNTEAFF.

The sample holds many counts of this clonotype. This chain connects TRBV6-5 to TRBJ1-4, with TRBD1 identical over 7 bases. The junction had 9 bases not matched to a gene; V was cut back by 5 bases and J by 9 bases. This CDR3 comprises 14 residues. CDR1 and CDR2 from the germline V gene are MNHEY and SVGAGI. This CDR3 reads CASSRRGQLQKLFF. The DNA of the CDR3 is TGTGCCAGCAGTCGTAGGGGACAGCTACAAAAACTGTTTTTT.

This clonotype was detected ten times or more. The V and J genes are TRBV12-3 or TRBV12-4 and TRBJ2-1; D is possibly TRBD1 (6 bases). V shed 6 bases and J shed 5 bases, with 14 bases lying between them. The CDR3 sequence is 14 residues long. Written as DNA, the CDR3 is TGTGCCAGCAGCCCTTGGACAGCGAACAATGAGCAGTTCTTC. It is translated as CASSPWTANNEQFF.

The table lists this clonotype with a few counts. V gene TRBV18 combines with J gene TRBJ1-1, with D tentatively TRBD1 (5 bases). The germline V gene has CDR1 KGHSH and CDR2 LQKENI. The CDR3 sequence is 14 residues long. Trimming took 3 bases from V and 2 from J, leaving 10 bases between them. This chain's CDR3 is CASSPGVPNTEAFF. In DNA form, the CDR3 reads TGTGCCAGCTCACCGGGGGTCCCTAACACTGAAGCTTTCTTT.

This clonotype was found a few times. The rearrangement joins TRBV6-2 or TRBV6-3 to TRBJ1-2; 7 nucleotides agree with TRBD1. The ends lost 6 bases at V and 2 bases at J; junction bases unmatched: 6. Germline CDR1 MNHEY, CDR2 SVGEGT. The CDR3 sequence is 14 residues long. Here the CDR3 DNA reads TGTGCCAGCAGAACGGGACAGCGGAACTATGGCTACACCTTC. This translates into CASRTGQRNYGYTF.

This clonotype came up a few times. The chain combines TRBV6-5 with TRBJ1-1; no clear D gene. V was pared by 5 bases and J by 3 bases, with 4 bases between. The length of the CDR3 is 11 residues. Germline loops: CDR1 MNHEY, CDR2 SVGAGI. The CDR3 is CASSRHTEAFF. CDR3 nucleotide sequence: TGTGCCAGCAGTCGGCACACTGAAGCTTTCTTT.

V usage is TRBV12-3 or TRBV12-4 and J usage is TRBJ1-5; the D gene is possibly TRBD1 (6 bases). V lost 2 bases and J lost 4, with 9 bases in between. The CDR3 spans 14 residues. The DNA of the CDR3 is TGTGCCAGCAGTTTAAGGACAGCTAATCAGCCCCAGCATTTT. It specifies CASSLRTANQPQHF.

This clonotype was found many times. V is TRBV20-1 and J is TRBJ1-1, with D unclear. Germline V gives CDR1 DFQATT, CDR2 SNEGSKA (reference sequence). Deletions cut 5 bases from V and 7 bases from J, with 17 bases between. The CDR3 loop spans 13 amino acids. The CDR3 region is CSAPAFDFVEAFF. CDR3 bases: TGCAGTGCTCCCGCGTTCGACTTCGTTGAAGCTTTCTTT.